This TCR beta chain was identified during a study of cytomegalovirus exposure and HLA in healthy donors. Concerning this clone: Its matching antigen is unknown.

Both 60 Vbeta primers and 13 Jbeta primers went into the PCR. Libraries were prepared by immunoSEQ multiplex PCR; TCRdb keeps only in-frame clonotypes and omits some of them. The sample has 120,000 or so clones, about three quarters seen once; the top ten hold more than 3%. The CDR3 totals 13 residues. The V segment lost 5 bases and the J segment 6 bases; nucleotides outside the gene matches: 6. Germline values: CDR1 MDHEN, CDR2 SYDVKM. Regarding the study as a whole: Reportedly, HLA-A and HLA-B alleles of most subjects were accurately predicted from TCR beta.

The sequencing sample was made of PBMCs. This TCR came from a man between 25 and 39 years old in good health and CMV-seronegative. The chain carries TRBV28 and TRBJ1-2; 7 bases line up with TRBD1. This chain's CDR3 is CASSPRGGHGYTF. DNA for the CDR3: TGTGCCAGCAGTCCGCGAGGGGGCCATGGCTACACCTTC.